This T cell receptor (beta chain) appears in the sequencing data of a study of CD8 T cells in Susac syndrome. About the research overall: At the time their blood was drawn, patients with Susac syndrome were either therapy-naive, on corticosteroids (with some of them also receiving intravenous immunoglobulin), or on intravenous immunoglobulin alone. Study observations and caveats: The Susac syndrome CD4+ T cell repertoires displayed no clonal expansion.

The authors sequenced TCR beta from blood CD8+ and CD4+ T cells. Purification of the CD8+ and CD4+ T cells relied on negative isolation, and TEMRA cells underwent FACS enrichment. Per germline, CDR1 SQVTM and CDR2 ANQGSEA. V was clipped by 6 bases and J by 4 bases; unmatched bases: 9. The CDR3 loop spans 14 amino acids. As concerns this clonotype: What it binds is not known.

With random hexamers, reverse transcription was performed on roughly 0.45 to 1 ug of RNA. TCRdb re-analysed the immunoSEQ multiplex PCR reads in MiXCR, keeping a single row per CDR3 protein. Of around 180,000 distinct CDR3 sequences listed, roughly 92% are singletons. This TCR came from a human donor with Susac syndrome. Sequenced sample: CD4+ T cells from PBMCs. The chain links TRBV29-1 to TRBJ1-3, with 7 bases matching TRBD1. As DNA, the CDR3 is TGCAGCGTGCCCGGGACAGCTTACGGAAACACCATATATTTT. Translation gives CSVPGTAYGNTIYF. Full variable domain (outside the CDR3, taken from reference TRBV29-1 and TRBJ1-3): SAVISQKPSRDICQRGTSLTIQCQVDSQVTMMFWYRQQPGQSLTLIATANQGSEATYESGFVIDKFPISRPNLTFSTLTVSNMSPEDSSIYLCSVPGTAYGNTIYFGEGSWLTVV.